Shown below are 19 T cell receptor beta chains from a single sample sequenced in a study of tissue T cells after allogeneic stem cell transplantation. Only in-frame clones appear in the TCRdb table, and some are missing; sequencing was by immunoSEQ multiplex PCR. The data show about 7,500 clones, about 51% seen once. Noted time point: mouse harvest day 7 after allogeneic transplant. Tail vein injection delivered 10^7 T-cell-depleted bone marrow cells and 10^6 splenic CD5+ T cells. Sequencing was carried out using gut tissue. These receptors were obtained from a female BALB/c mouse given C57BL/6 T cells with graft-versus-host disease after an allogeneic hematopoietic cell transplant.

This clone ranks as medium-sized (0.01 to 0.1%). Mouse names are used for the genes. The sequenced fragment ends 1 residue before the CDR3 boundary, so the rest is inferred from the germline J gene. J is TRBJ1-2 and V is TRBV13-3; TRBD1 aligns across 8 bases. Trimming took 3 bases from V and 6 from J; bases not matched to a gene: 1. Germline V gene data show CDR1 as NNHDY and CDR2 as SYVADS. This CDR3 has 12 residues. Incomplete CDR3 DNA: TGTGCCAGCAGTGGGACAGGGCCCGACTACACC. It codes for CASSGTGPDYT. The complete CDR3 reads CASSGTGPDYTF.

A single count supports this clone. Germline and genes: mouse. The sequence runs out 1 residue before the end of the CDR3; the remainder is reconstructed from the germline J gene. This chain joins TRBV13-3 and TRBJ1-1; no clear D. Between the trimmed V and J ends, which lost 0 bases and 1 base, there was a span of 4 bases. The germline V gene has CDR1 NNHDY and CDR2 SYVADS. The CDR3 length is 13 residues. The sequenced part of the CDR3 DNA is TGTGCCAGCAGTGATGCACTAAACACAGAAGTCTTC. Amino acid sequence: CASSDALNTEVF. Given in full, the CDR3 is CASSDALNTEVFF.

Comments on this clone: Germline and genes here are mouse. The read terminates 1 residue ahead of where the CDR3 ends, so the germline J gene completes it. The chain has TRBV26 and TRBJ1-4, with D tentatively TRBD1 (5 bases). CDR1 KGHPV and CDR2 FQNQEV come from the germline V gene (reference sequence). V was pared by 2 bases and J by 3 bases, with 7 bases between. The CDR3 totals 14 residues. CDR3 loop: CASSLAGTNERLFF. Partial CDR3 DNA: TGTGCCAGCAGTCTGGCAGGGACCAACGAAAGATTATTT.

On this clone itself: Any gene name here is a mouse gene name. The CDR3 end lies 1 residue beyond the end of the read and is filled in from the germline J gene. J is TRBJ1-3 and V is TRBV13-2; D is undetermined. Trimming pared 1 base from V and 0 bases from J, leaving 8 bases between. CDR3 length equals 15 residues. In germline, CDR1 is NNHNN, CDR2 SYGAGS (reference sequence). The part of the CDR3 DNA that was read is TGTGCCAGCGGTGATTCGGGGTCTTCTGGAAATACGCTCTAT. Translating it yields CASGDSGSSGNTLY. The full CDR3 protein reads CASGDSGSSGNTLYF.

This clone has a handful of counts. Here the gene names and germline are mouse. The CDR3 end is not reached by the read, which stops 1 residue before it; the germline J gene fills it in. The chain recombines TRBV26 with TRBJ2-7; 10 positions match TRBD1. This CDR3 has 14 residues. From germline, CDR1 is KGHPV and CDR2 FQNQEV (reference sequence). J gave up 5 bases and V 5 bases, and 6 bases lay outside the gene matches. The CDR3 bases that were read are TGTGCCAGCAGTTCGGGACAGGGGATCGATGAACAGTAC. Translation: CASSSGQGIDEQY. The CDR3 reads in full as CASSSGQGIDEQYF.

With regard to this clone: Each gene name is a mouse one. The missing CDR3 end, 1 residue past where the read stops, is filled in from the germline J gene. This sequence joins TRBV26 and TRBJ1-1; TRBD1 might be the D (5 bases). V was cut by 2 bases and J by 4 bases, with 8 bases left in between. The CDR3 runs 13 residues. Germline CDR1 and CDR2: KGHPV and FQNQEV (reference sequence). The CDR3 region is CASSLQGGTEVFF. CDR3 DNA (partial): TGTGCCAGCAGTCTGCAGGGCGGCACAGAAGTCTTC.

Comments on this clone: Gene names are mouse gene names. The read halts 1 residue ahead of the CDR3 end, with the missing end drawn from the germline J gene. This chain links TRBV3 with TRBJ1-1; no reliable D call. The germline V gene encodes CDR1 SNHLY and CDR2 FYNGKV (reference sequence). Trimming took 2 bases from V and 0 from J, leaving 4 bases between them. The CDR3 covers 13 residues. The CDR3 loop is CASSLRANTEVFF. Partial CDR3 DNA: TGTGCCAGCAGCTTACGGGCAAACACAGAAGTCTTC.

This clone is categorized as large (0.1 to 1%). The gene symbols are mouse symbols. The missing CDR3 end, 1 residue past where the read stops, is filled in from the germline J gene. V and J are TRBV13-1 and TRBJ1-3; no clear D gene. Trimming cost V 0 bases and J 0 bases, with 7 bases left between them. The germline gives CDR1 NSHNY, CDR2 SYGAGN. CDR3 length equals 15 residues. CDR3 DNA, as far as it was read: TGTGCCAGCAGTGATGTTGATCATTCTGGAAATACGCTCTAT. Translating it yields CASSDVDHSGNTLY. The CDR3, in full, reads CASSDVDHSGNTLYF.

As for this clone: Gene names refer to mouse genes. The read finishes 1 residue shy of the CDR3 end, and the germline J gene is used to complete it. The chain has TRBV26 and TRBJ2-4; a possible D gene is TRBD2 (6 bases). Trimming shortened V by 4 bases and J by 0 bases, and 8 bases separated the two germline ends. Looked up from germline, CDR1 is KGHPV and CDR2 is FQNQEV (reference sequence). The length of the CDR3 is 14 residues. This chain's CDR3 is CASSRDFSQNTLYF. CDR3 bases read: TGTGCCAGCAGTCGGGACTTTAGTCAAAACACCTTGTAC.

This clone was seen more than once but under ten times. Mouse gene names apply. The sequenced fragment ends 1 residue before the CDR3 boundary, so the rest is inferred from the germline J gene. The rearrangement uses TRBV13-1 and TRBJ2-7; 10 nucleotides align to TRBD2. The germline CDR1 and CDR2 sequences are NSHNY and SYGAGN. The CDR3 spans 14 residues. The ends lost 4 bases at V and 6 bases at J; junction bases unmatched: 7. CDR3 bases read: TGTGCCAGCAGTCCTCTGGGGGGGCGTGGTGAACAGTAC. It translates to CASSPLGGRGEQY. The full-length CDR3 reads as CASSPLGGRGEQYF.

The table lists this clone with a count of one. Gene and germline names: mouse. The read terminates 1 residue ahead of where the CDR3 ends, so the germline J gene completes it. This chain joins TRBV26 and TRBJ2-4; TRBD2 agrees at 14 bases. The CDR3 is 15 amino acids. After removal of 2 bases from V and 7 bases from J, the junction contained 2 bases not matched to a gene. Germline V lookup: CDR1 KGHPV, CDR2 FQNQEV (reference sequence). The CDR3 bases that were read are TGTGCCAGCAGTCTGGGGACTGGGGGGGCTGACACCTTGTAC. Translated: CASSLGTGGADTLY. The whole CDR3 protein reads CASSLGTGGADTLYF.

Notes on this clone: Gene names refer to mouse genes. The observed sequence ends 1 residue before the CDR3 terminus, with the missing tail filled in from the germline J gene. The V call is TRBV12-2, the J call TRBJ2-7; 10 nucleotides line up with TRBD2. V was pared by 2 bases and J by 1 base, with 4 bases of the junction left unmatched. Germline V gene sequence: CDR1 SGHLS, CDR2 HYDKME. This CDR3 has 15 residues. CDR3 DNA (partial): TGTGCCAGCTCTCATCACTGGGGGGGTTCCTATGAACAGTAC. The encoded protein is CASSHHWGGSYEQY. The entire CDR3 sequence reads CASSHHWGGSYEQYF.

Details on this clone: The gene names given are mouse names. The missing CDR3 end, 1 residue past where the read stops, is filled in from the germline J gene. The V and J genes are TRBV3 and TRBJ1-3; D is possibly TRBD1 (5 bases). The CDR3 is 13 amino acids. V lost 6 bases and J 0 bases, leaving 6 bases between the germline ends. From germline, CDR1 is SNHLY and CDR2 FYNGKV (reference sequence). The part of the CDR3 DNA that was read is TGTGCCAGCAGGACAGATTCTGGAAATACGCTCTAT. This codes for CASRTDSGNTLY. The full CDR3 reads CASRTDSGNTLYF.

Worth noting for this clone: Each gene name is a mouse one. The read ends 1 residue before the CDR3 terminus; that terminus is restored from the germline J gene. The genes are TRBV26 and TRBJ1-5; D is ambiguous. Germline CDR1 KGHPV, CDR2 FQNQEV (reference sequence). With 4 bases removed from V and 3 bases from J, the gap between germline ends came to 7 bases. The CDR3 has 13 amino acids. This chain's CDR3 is CASSPRGNQAPLF. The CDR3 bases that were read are TGTGCCAGCAGTCCACGGGGCAACCAGGCTCCGCTT.

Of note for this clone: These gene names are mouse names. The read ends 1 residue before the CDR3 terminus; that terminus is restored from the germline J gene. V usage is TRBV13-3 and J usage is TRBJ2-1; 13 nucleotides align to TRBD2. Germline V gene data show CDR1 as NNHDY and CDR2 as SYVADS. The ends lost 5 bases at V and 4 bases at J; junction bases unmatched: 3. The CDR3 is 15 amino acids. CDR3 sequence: CASRGLGGLYAEQFF. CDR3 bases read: TGTGCCAGCAGAGGACTGGGGGGGCTGTATGCTGAGCAGTTC.

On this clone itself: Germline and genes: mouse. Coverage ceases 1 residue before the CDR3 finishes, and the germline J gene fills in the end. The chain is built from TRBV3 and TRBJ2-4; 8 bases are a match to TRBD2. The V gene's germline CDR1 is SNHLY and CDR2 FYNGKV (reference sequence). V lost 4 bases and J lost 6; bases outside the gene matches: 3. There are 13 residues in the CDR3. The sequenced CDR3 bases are TGTGCCAGCAGCTCCCGGACTGGGAACACCTTGTAC. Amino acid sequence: CASSSRTGNTLY. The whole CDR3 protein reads CASSSRTGNTLYF.

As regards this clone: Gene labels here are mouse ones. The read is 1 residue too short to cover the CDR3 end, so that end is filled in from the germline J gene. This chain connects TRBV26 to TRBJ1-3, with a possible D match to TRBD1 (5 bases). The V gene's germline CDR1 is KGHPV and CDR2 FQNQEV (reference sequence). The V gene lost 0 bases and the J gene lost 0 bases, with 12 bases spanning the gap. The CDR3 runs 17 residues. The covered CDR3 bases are TGTGCCAGCAGTCTGTCTCGGGGGGGGTTTTCTGGAAATACGCTCTAT. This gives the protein CASSLSRGGFSGNTLY. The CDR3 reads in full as CASSLSRGGFSGNTLYF.

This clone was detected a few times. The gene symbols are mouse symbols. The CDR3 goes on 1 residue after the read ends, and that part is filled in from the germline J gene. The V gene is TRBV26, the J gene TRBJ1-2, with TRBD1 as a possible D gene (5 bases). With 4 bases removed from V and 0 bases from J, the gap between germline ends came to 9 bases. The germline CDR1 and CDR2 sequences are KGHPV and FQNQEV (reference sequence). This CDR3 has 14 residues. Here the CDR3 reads CASSPDSSNSDYTF. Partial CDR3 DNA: TGTGCCAGCAGTCCCGACAGCTCAAACTCCGACTACACC.

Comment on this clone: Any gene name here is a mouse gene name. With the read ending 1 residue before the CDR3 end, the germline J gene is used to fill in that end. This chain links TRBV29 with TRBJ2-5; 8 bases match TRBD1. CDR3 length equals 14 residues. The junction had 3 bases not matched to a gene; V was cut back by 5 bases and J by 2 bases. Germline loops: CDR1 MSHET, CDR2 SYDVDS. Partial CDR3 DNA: TGTGCTAGCAGTCCCGGACAGGGCCAAGACACCCAGTAC. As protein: CASSPGQGQDTQY. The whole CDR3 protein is CASSPGQGQDTQYF.